The entry below describes one T cell receptor (beta chain). The antigen it binds to is not known. Qualities for individual bases were not recorded, and no much larger clone is one base off. TCRbeta CDR3 regions were amplified from genomic DNA using the immunoSEQ Assay, a bias-controlled multiplex PCR. As for how the authors treated the data: Within the assay, amplification of reference gene primers was used to estimate how many nucleated cells each sample contained. Sequence reads were collapsed and filtered to measure the absolute abundance of every unique TCRbeta CDR3 rearrangement. For each sample, productive Simpson clonality was calculated by taking the square root of Simpson's diversity index across productive rearrangements. TCRdb provides this immuneACCESS table in a form limited to in-frame rearrangements. Some clones are lacking; in checked studies, under half of them reflect an unresolved V gene, and why the rest are absent is not known. V and J calls and clone size are as listed in that table; D and trimming were resolved from the DNA. This sample has under 300,000 clones in its table, and 88% of those were observed once. The leading ten clones occupy approximately 2% of the sample.

The data were taken from a study of blood T cell repertoires in COVID-19 (dated by TCRdb to the early 2020s). Concerning the study at large: For ImmuneRACE Cohort 3, a participant was defined as recovered based on two consecutive negative NP/OP PCR tests, clearance by a healthcare professional, or resolution of symptoms. Deeply sampled blood TCRbeta repertoires from subjects exposed to, actively infected with, or recovered from COVID-19 were included in the dataset. Sample metadata almost always included a de-identified subject ID, COVID-19 status, age in years and sex. The material from the prospective study consisted of cDNA or gDNA derived from T cells, B-cell-depleted T cells, or PBMCs. Samples were obtained from the ongoing ImmuneRACE study (first 160 participants) and from over 1,000 subjects provided by 6 global collaborators. The repertoires were released in a freely available public database meant as a resource for research on the immune response to SARS-CoV-2. Where available, HLA class I and class II types were taken from metadata supplied by the sample provider and were not determined by assay-based typing. Samples from collaborators originated in the United States, Italy and Spain and spanned both the acute and convalescent phases of COVID-19.

Overall study results and their limits: The amount of clinical and demographic metadata varied by source and participant and was provided uncurated.

Participants in the prospective study were aged about 18 to 95 years, lived in about two dozen United States geographic areas, and enrolled through a virtual design. In the prospective study, participants were assigned to cohorts based on the clinical history participants reported in a screening survey and a study questionnaire. In the prospective study, mobile phlebotomists collected whole blood, serum and a nasopharyngeal or oropharyngeal swab from each participant. Prospective study participants could optionally give additional blood draws and questionnaires over a 2-month period. Before DNA extraction, blood samples from the prospective study were shipped at room temperature or frozen. CDR1 is given as SGHNT and CDR2 as YYREEE, both from the germline V gene (reference sequence). From its cysteine to its phenylalanine, the CDR3 spans 14 amino acids. The retained sequence is limited to the CDR3, 42 bases, with the frame set at the first base. Trimming accounts for 5 bases at V and 3 bases at J, while the number of junction bases matched to no gene is 8.

The clonotype originates from a woman aged 55 to 70 in a cohort exposed to, infected with or recovered from COVID-19 (not recorded which). The chain is made from TRBV5-4 and TRBJ2-7; 7 central bases correspond to TRBD1. Source material: PBMCs or T cells enriched from blood (not recorded which). The CDR3 amino acid sequence is: CASSVGGARYEQYF. The nucleotide sequence reads TGTGCCAGCAGTGTAGGGGGCGCTCGCTACGAGCAGTACTTC. Supplemented by the reference TRBV5-4 and TRBJ2-7 proteins around the CDR3, the complete variable domain is ETGVTQSPTHLIKTRGQQVTLRCSSQSGHNTVSWYQQALGQGPQFIFQYYREEENGRGNFPPRFSGLQFPNYSSELNVNALELDDSALYLCASSVGGARYEQYFGPGTRLTVT.